These 2 T cell receptor beta chains share one sample of origin, sequenced in a study of cytomegalovirus exposure and HLA in healthy donors. Primers for the PCR totalled 60 Vbeta and 13 Jbeta. Method: immunoSEQ multiplex PCR; TCRdb's copy keeps in-frame clones and lacks some. The table lists over 150,000 clones, approximately 84% of them singletons. Sequences were obtained from PBMCs. The receptor source for this set is a girl under 18 in good health and CMV-seropositive.

This clone has only one observation. V and J are TRBV15 and TRBJ2-1; TRBD2 matches 12 bases. This CDR3 comprises 19 residues. Germline values: CDR1 LNHNV, CDR2 YYDKDF (reference sequence). Trimming removed 1 base from V and 2 bases from J; junction bases left unmatched: 9. CDR3 sequence: CATSRAGLAGGQTYNEQFF. CDR3 sequence (DNA): TGTGCCACCAGCAGAGCGGGGCTAGCGGGGGGGCAGACCTACAATGAGCAGTTCTTC.

The rearrangement uses TRBV7-8 and TRBJ2-7; 9 nucleotides agree with TRBD1. Germline CDR1 is SGHVS and CDR2 is FQNEAQ. This CDR3 has 16 residues. The V and J ends lost 2 bases and 2 bases, in that order; junction bases with no gene match: 7. CDR3 DNA: TGTGCCAGCAGCTTAACGCGGGACAGGGCCCCCTACGAGCAGTACTTC. Its protein product is CASSLTRDRAPYEQYF.